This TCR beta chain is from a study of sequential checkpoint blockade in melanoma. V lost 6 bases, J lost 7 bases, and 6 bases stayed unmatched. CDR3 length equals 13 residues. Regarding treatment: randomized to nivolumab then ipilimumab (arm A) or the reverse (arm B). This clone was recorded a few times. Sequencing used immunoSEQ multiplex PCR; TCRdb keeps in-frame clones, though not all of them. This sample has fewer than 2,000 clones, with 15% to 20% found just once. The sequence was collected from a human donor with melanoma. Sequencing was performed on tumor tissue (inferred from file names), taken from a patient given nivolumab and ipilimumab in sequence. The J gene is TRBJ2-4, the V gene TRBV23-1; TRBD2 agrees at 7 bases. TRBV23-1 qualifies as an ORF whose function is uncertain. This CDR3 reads CASSLTSWNIQYF. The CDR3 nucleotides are TGCGCCAGCAGCTTGACTAGCTGGAACATTCAGTACTTC.